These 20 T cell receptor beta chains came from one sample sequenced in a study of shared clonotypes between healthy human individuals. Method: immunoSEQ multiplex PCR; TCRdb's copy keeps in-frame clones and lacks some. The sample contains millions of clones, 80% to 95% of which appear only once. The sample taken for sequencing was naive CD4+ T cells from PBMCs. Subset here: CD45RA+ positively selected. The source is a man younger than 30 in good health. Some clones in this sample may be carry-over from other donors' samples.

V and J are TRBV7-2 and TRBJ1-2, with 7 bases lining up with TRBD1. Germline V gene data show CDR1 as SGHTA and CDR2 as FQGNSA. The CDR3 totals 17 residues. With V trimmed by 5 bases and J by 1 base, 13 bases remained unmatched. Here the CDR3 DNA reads TGTGCCAGCAGCCCACAGTCTGCAGGGGGTAGTAACTATGGCTACACCTTC. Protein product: CASSPQSAGGSNYGYTF.

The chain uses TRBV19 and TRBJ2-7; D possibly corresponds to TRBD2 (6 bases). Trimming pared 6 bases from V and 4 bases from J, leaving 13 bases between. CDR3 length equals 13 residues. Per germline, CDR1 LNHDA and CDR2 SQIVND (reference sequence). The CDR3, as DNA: TGTGCCAGTAGCCGAGGCGGGGAGTACGAGCAGTACTTC. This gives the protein CASSRGGEYEQYF.

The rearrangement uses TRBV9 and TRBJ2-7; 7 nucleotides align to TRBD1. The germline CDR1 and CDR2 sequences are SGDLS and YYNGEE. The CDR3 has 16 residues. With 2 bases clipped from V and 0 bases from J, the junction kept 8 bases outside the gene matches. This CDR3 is CASSVRPGQSSYEQYF. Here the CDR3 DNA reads TGTGCCAGCAGCGTCCGTCCGGGACAGAGCTCCTACGAGCAGTACTTC. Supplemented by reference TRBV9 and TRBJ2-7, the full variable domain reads DSGVTQTPKHLITATGQRVTLRCSPRSGDLSVYWYQQSLDQGLQFLIQYYNGEERAKGNILERFSAQQFPDLHSELNLSSLELGDSALYFCASSVRPGQSSYEQYFGPGTRLTVT.

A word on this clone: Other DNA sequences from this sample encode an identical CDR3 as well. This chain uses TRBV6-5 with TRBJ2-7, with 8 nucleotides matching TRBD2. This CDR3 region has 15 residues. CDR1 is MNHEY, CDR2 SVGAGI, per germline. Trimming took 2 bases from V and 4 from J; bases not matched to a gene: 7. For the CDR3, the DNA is TGTGCCAGCAGTTACGAGGCGGGAGGTTCTTACGAGCAGTACTTC. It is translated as CASSYEAGGSYEQYF.

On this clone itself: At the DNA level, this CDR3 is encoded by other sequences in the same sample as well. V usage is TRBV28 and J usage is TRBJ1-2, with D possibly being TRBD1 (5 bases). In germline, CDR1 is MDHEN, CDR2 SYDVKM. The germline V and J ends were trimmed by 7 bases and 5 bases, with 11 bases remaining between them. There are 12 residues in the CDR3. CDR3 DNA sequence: TGTGCCAGCACTACAGGATATTATGGCTACACCTTC. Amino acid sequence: CASTTGYYGYTF.

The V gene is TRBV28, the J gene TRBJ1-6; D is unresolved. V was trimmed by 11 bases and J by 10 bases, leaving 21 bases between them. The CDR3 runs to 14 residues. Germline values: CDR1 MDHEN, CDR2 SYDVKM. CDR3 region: CACRISKGSSPLHF. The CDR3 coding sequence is TGTGCCTGTCGTATTAGTAAGGGATCCTCACCCCTCCACTTT.

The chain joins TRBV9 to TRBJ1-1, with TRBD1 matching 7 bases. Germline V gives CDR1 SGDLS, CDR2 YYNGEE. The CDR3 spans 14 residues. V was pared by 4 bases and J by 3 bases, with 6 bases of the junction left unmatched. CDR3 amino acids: CASSPTGQHTEAFF. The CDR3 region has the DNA TGTGCCAGCAGCCCGACGGGACAGCACACTGAAGCTTTCTTT.

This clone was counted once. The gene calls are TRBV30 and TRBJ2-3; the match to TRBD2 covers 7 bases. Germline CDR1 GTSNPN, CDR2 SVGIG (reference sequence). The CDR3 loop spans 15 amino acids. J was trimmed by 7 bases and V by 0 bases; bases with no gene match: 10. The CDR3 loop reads CAWSVLAGEGNTQYF. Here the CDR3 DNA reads TGTGCCTGGAGTGTACTGGCGGGAGAGGGAAATACGCAGTATTTT.

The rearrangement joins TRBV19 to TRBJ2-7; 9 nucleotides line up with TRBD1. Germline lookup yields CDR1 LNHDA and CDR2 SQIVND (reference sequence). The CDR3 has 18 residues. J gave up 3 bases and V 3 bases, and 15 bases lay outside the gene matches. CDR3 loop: CASSMGTGGWDDGYEQYF. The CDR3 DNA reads TGTGCCAGTAGTATGGGAACAGGGGGCTGGGACGACGGCTACGAGCAGTACTTC.

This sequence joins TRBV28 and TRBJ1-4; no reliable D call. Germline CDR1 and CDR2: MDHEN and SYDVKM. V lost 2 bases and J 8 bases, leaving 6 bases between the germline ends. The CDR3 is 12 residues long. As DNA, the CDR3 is TGTGCCAGCAGTTTAACAGCAGAAAAACTGTTTTTT. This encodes CASSLTAEKLFF.

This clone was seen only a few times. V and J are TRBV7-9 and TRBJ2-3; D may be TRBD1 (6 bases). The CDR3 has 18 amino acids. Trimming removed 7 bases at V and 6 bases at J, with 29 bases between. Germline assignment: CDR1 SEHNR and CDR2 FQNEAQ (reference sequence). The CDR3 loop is CASTQPRDNLLVRDTQYF. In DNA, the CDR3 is TGTGCCAGCACCCAACCTCGGGACAATTTACTCGTTAGGGATACGCAGTATTTT.

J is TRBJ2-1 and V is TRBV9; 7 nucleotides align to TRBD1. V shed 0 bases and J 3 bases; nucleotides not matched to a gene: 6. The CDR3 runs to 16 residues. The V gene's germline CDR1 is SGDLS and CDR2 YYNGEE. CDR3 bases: TGTGCCAGCAGCGTAGGCGAGACAGGGATCTACAATGAGCAGTTCTTC. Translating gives CASSVGETGIYNEQFF.

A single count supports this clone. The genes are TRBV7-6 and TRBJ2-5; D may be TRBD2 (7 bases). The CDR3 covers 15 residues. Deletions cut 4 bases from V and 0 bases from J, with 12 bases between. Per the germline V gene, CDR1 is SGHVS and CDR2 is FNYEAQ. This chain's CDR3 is CASSWGEGDQETQYF. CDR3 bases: TGTGCCAGCAGCTGGGGGGAGGGGGACCAAGAGACCCAGTACTTC.

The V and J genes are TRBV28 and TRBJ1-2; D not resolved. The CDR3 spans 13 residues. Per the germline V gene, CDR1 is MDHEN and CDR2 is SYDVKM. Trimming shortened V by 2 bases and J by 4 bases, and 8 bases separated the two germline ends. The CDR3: CASSLVQSYGYTF. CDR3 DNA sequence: TGTGCCAGCAGTTTAGTCCAGAGCTATGGCTACACCTTC.

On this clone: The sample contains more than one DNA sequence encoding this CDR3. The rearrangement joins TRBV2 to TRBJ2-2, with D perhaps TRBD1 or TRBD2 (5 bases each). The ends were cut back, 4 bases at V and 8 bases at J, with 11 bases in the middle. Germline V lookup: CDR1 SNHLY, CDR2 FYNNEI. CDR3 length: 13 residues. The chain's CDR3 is CASSGQGVGELFF. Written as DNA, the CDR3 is TGTGCCAGCAGTGGGCAGGGAGTAGGGGAGCTGTTTTTT.

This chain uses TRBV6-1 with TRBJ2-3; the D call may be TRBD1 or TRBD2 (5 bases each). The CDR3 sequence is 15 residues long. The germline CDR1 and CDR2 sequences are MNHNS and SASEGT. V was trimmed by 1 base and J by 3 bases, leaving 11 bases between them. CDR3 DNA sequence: TGTGCCAGCAGTGAAGGGGGGACGGCGACAGATACGCAGTATTTT. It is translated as CASSEGGTATDTQYF.

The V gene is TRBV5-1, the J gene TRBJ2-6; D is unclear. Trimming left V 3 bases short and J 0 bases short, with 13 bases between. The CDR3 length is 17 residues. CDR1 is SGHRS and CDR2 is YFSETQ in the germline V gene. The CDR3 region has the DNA TGCGCCAGCAGCTCCGGGCCCCGGATCTCTGGGGCCAACGTCCTGACTTTC. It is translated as CASSSGPRISGANVLTF.

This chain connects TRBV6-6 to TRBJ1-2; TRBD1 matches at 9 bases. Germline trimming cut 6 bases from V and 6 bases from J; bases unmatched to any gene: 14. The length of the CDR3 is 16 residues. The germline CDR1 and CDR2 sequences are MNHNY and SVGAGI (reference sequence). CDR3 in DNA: TGTGCCAGCAGCTTAAGACCGGGACAGGGTTTAGATGGCTACACCTTC. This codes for CASSLRPGQGLDGYTF.

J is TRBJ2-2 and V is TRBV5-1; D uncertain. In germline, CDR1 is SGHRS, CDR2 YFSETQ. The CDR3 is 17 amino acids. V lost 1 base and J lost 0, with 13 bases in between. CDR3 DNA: TGCGCCAGCAGCTTGCTCTCCTTGGGTTCGAACACCGGGGAGCTGTTTTTT. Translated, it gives CASSLLSLGSNTGELFF.

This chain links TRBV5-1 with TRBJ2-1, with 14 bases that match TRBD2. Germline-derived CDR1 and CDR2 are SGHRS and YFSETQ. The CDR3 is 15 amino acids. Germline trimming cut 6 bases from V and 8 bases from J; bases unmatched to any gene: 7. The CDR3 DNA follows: TGCGCCAGCATAGAAGGGACTAGCGGGAGTGATGAGCAGTTCTTC. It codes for CASIEGTSGSDEQFF.